This T cell receptor beta chain was captured in a study of cytomegalovirus exposure and HLA in healthy donors. The wider study: Earlier results showed approximately 110 million unique TCR beta sequences derived from approximately 180 million T cells.

CDR3 length equals 14 residues. The V and J ends lost 6 bases and 9 bases, in that order; junction bases with no gene match: 5. The V gene's germline CDR1 is SNHLY and CDR2 FYNNEI. In the PCR, 60 Vbeta and 13 Jbeta primers were used. The protocol was immunoSEQ multiplex PCR, while the TCRdb copy is restricted to in-frame clones and leaves out a portion. The sample has tens of thousands of clones, 87% seen once. The sequence was obtained from a woman aged 40 to 49 in good health and CMV-seropositive. This chain connects TRBV2 to TRBJ1-6; 10 nucleotides match TRBD1. Sequencing was done on a sample of PBMCs. CDR3 nucleotide sequence: TGTGCCAGCAGCGGGACAGGGGCTTTTTCACCCCTCCACTTT. Translating it yields CASSGTGAFSPLHF.